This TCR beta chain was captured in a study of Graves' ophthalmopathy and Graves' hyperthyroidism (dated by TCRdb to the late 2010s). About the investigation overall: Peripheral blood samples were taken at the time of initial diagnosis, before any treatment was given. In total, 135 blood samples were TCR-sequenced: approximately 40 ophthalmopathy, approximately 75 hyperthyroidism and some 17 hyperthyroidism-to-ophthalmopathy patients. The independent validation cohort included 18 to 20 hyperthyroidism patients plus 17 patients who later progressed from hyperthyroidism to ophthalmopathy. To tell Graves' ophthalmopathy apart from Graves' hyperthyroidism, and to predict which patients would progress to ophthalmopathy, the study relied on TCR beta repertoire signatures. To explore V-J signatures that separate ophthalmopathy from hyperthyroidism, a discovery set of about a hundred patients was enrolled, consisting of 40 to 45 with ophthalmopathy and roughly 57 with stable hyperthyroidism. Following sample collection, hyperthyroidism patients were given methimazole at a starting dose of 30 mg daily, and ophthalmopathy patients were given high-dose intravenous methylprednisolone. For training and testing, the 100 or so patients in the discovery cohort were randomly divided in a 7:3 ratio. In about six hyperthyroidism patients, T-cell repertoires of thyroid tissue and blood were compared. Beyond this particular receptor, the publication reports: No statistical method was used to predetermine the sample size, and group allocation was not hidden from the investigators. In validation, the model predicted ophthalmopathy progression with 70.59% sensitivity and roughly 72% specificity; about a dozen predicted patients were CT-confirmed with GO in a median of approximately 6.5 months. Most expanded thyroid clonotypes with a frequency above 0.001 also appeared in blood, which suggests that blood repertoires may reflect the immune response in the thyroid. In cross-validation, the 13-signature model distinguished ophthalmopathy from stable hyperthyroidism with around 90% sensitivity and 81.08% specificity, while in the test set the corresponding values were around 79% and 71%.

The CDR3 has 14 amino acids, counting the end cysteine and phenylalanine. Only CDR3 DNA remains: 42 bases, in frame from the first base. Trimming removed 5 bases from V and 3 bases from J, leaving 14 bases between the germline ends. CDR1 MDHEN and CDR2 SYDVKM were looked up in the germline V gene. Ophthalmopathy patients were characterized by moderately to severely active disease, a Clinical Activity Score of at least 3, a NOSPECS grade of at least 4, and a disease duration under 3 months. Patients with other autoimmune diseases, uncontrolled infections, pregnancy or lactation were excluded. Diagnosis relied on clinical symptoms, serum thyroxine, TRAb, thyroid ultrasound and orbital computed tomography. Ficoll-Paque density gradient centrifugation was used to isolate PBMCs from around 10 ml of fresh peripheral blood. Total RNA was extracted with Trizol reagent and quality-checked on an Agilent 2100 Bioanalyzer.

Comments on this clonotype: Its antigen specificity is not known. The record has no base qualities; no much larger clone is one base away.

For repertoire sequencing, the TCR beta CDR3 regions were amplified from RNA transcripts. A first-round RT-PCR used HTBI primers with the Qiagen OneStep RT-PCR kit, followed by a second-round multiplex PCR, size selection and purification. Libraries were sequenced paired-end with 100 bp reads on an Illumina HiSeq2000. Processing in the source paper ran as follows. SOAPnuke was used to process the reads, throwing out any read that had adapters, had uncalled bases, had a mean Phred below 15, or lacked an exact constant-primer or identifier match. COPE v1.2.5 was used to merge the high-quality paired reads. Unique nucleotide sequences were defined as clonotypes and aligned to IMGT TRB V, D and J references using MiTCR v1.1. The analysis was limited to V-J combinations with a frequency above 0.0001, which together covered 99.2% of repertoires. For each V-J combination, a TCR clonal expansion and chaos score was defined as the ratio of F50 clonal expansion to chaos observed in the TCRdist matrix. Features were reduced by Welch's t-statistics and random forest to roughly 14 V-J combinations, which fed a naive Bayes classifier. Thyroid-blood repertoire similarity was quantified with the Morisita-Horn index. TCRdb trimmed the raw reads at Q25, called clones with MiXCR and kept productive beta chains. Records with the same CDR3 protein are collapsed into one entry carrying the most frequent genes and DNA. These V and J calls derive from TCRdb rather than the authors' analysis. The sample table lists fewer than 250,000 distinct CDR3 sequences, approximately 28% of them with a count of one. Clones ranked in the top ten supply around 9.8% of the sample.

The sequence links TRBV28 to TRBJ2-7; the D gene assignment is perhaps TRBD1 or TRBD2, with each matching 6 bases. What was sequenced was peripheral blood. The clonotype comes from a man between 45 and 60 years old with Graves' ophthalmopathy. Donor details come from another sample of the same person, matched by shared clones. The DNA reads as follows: TGTGCCAGCAGTGCCGGGGGCAGGGTCTACGAGCAGTACTTC. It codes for CASSAGGRVYEQYF.